One and the same sample provided the 32 T cell receptor beta chains below, sequenced in a study of cytomegalovirus exposure and HLA in healthy donors. Profiled with immunoSEQ multiplex PCR; TCRdb holds only in-frame clones, not every one. Here the sample spans 100,000 to 150,000 clones, around 86% being singletons. The sequenced sample consisted of PBMCs. The receptors come from a woman under 30 in good health and CMV-seronegative.

The chain has TRBV9 and TRBJ1-1; no firm D call. The CDR3 is 14 residues long. With 3 bases removed from V and 0 bases from J, the gap between germline ends came to 9 bases. The germline V gene has CDR1 SGDLS and CDR2 YYNGEE. The CDR3 region is CASSEGDMNTEAFF. CDR3 nucleotides: TGTGCCAGCAGCGAGGGAGATATGAACACTGAAGCTTTCTTT.

This clone has only one observation. The chain employs TRBV18 and TRBJ2-1, with TRBD2 matching over 7 bases. V trimming: 5 bases; J trimming: 10 bases; junction bases outside the gene matches: 14. The CDR3 contains 15 residues. Per the germline V gene, CDR1 is KGHSH and CDR2 is LQKENI. CDR3 DNA sequence: TGTGCCAGCTCAGCAAGCGTAACTAGCGCCGCCGAGCAGTTCTTC. Translating it yields CASSASVTSAAEQFF.

This clone appeared a single time. The chain is built from TRBV5-4 and TRBJ1-3; TRBD1 agrees at 8 bases. Germline CDR1 is SGHNT and CDR2 is YYREEE (reference sequence). Trimming took 4 bases from V and 4 from J; bases not matched to a gene: 1. CDR3 length equals 13 residues. The CDR3 here is CASSRDRGNTIYF. Written as DNA, the CDR3 is TGTGCCAGCAGCCGGGACAGGGGAAACACCATATATTTT.

This chain joins TRBV4-2 and TRBJ1-5; the match to TRBD1 covers 7 bases. This CDR3 contains 15 residues. V shed 5 bases and J 0 bases; nucleotides not matched to a gene: 4. Germline V CDR1 and CDR2: LGHNA, YNFKEQ. In DNA form, the CDR3 reads TGTGCCAGCAGCGACCAGGGGGGTAGCAATCAGCCCCAGCATTTT. It specifies CASSDQGGSNQPQHF.

This chain joins TRBV28 and TRBJ1-1; tentative D call: TRBD1 (6 bases). Looked up from germline, CDR1 is MDHEN and CDR2 is SYDVKM. The CDR3 has 14 amino acids. V was cut by 1 base and J by 5 bases, with 11 bases left in between. In nucleotides, the CDR3 is TGTGCCAGCAGTTTATCGGGGGGCGAGACTGAAGCTTTCTTT. Translating gives CASSLSGGETEAFF.

Only one count was recorded for this clone. This sequence joins TRBV7-9 and TRBJ1-1; 10 nucleotides line up with TRBD1. The CDR3 runs to 14 residues. Losses at the gene ends were 4 bases for V and 4 bases for J; bases not matched to a gene: 3. The germline V gene has CDR1 SEHNR and CDR2 FQNEAQ (reference sequence). CDR3 in amino acids: CASSYRQGATEAFF. Written as DNA, the CDR3 is TGTGCCAGCAGCTACCGACAGGGGGCCACTGAAGCTTTCTTT.

The J gene is TRBJ2-7, the V gene TRBV5-6, with unresolved D. Looked up from germline, CDR1 is SGHDT and CDR2 is YYEEEE. This CDR3 comprises 13 residues. V was shortened by 0 bases and J by 4 bases, with 8 bases between the two germline ends. The DNA for the CDR3 is TGTGCCAGCAGCTTGGCTACAGATTACGAGCAGTACTTC. Translating gives CASSLATDYEQYF. The full variable domain, with the rest looked up from reference TRBV5-6 and TRBJ2-7, is DAGVTQSPTHLIKTRGQQVTLRCSPKSGHDTVSWYQQALGQGPQFIFQYYEEEERQRGNFPDRFSGHQFPNYSSELNVNALLLGDSALYLCASSLATDYEQYFGPGTRLTVT.

The chain employs TRBV27 and TRBJ2-7; tentative D call: TRBD2 (5 bases). The V end was cut by 7 bases, the J end by 5 bases, with 18 bases between. The CDR3 extends over 14 amino acids. CDR1 and CDR2 (germline): MNHEY, SMNVEV (reference sequence). In nucleotides, the CDR3 is TGTGCCAGCACCCCACTCCTCGGGGTCCACGAGCAGTACTTC. Translating gives CASTPLLGVHEQYF.

The chain couples TRBV7-3 to TRBJ2-3; D possibly corresponds to TRBD1 (6 bases). The V end lost 3 bases, the J end lost 7 bases, and 11 bases lay between the germline ends. The germline gives CDR1 SGHTA, CDR2 FQGTGA. The CDR3 totals 13 residues. CDR3 in DNA: TGTGCCAGCAGCTTTGACAGGTTAAATACGCAGTATTTT. As protein: CASSFDRLNTQYF.

V and J are TRBV27 and TRBJ2-7, with 7 positions matching TRBD2. The CDR3 extends over 17 amino acids. V gave up 3 bases and J gave up 1 base; unmatched junction bases: 12. The V gene's germline CDR1 is MNHEY and CDR2 SMNVEV (reference sequence). The CDR3 protein is CASSLKRSSGKSYEQYF. The CDR3 bases are TGTGCCAGCAGTTTGAAGAGGTCCAGCGGGAAATCCTACGAGCAGTACTTC.

Notes on this clone: Other DNA sequences in this sample translate to the same CDR3. The chain carries TRBV28 and TRBJ1-2, with D unclear. Germline assignment: CDR1 MDHEN and CDR2 SYDVKM. CDR3 length: 13 residues. The ends were cut back, 6 bases at V and 3 bases at J, with 11 bases in the middle. CDR3 in amino acids: CASRPGSDYGYTF. The CDR3 coding sequence is TGTGCCAGCAGGCCGGGGTCCGACTATGGCTACACCTTC.

This chain uses TRBV11-3 with TRBJ2-7; TRBD2 might be the D (7 bases). CDR3 length equals 15 residues. The V gene lost 5 bases and the J gene lost 0 bases, with 14 bases spanning the gap. Germline CDR1 reads SGHNT; CDR2 reads YENEEA. CDR3 nucleotide sequence: TGTGCCAGCAGCCGCGAGGGGGGGGCCTCCTACGAGCAGTACTTC. Translated, it gives CASSREGGASYEQYF.

The genes are TRBV7-8 and TRBJ2-1, with TRBD2 matching 7 bases. This CDR3 is 13 amino acids long. After removal of 5 bases from V and 7 bases from J, the junction contained 5 bases not matched to a gene. The germline V gene encodes CDR1 SGHVS and CDR2 FQNEAQ. The CDR3 region has the DNA TGTGCCAGCAGCCCGAGGACTAGGAATGAGCAGTTCTTC. Translated, it gives CASSPRTRNEQFF.

This chain links TRBV28 with TRBJ1-5, with D maybe TRBD1 (6 bases). The CDR3 contains 16 residues. Trimming pared 4 bases from V and 4 bases from J, leaving 17 bases between. Germline loops: CDR1 MDHEN, CDR2 SYDVKM. This CDR3 is CASSSSTGFRNQPQHF. CDR3 nucleotides: TGTGCCAGCAGTTCCTCGACAGGATTTAGGAATCAGCCCCAGCATTTT.

V gene TRBV5-8 combines with J gene TRBJ2-1; 9 bases match TRBD1. Germline values: CDR1 SGHTS, CDR2 YDEGEE. CDR3 length equals 14 residues. V dropped 2 bases and J dropped 8; count of bases not matched to a gene: 5. CDR3 nucleotides: TGTGCCAGCAGCTTACAGGGGGCCTTCGATGAGCAGTTCTTC. Its protein product is CASSLQGAFDEQFF.

The gene calls are TRBV11-2 and TRBJ2-5; the match to TRBD1 covers 10 bases. This CDR3 spans 15 amino acids. CDR1 is SGHAT and CDR2 is FQNNGV in the germline V gene. V shed 1 base and J 5 bases; nucleotides not matched to a gene: 4. The CDR3 DNA sequence: TGTGCCAGCAGCTTAGTTGGGACAGGGGACGAGACCCAGTACTTC. Translation: CASSLVGTGDETQYF.

This CDR3 is CASSLRLTEAFF. The CDR3 coding sequence is TGTGCCAGCAGTTTACGGTTGACTGAAGCTTTCTTT. This chain uses TRBV28 with TRBJ1-1; D not certain. V lost 2 bases to trimming and J lost 5 bases, with 6 bases between them. The CDR3 loop spans 12 amino acids. Germline CDR1 reads MDHEN; CDR2 reads SYDVKM. Looking up the rest from reference TRBV28 and TRBJ1-1 gives the full variable domain: DVKVTQSSRYLVKRTGEKVFLECVQDMDHENMFWYRQDPGLGLRLIYFSYDVKMKEKGDIPEGYSVSREKKERFSLILESASTNQTSMYLCASSLRLTEAFFGQGTRLTVV.

Points on this clone: Other DNA sequences within the sample encode an identical CDR3. The chain joins TRBV19 to TRBJ2-1; 10 bases line up with TRBD2. The CDR3 length is 16 residues. CDR1 LNHDA and CDR2 SQIVND come from the germline V gene (reference sequence). Germline trimming cut 6 bases from V and 2 bases from J; bases unmatched to any gene: 7. In DNA form, the CDR3 reads TGTGCCAGTAGCAGGACTAGCGGATCCCCCTACAATGAGCAGTTCTTC. Translated, it gives CASSRTSGSPYNEQFF.

The chain uses TRBV5-1 and TRBJ2-2; weak D call: TRBD2 (5 bases). This CDR3 has 16 residues. Germline CDR1 SGHRS, CDR2 YFSETQ. V was shortened by 4 bases and J by 5 bases, with 18 bases between the two germline ends. The CDR3 region is CASSVSGTSGTGELFF. CDR3 nucleotide sequence: TGCGCCAGCAGCGTCTCGGGCACTTCGGGGACCGGGGAGCTGTTTTTT.

This clone was counted between two and nine times. This rearrangement joins TRBV19 to TRBJ1-4; D uncertain. V was shortened by 4 bases and J by 8 bases, with 14 bases between the two germline ends. Germline CDR1 LNHDA, CDR2 SQIVND (reference sequence). This CDR3 region has 14 residues. Written as DNA, the CDR3 is TGTGCCAGTAGTAAGGCTCACTTGGAGGAAAAACTGTTTTTT. Protein sequence: CASSKAHLEEKLFF.

This clone was observed a single time. The genes are TRBV4-1 and TRBJ1-2, with a weak D call TRBD1 (5 bases). The CDR3 sequence is 17 residues long. Germline CDR1 reads MGHRA; CDR2 reads YSYEKL. With 4 bases removed from V and 1 base from J, the gap between germline ends came to 19 bases. CDR3 loop: CASSLLFRTTVNYGYTF. CDR3 nucleotide sequence: TGCGCCAGCAGCCTTCTTTTCCGGACAACGGTTAACTATGGCTACACCTTC.

This chain links TRBV29-1 with TRBJ1-4, with D unresolved. The CDR3 covers 13 residues. Germline-derived CDR1 and CDR2 are SQVTM and ANQGSEA. V was trimmed by 7 bases and J by 5 bases, leaving 14 bases between them. Written as DNA, the CDR3 is TGCAGCGCGCTAGTGATGAGGAATGAAAAACTGTTTTTT. This gives the protein CSALVMRNEKLFF.

V usage is TRBV27 and J usage is TRBJ1-4, with TRBD1 identical over 7 bases. J gave up 8 bases and V 2 bases, and 11 bases lay outside the gene matches. Looked up from germline, CDR1 is MNHEY and CDR2 is SMNVEV (reference sequence). CDR3 length: 16 residues. The CDR3 DNA reads TGTGCCAGCAGTTTAGAAGTGGAGACAGGGACGGAAAAACTGTTTTTT. Translated: CASSLEVETGTEKLFF.

This rearrangement joins TRBV20-1 to TRBJ1-1; D uncertain. The CDR3 is made up of 11 amino acids. V dropped 5 bases and J dropped 0 bases, with 4 bases sitting between them. The germline V gene encodes CDR1 DFQATT and CDR2 SNEGSKA (reference sequence). The chain's CDR3 is CSAPLNTEAFF. The CDR3 coding sequence is TGCAGTGCTCCATTGAACACTGAAGCTTTCTTT.

The rearrangement links TRBV5-1 to TRBJ2-4; 8 nucleotides line up with TRBD1. The CDR3 has 13 amino acids. Germline V CDR1 and CDR2: SGHRS, YFSETQ. Unmatched junction bases numbered 5, after V lost 4 bases and J lost 8 bases. In DNA, the CDR3 is TGCGCCAGCAGCGCGGACAGGGCAGACATTCAGTACTTC. This sequence encodes CASSADRADIQYF.

This chain uses TRBV27 with TRBJ2-7, with TRBD2 identical over 10 bases. CDR3 length: 16 amino acids. Germline CDR1 reads MNHEY; CDR2 reads SMNVEV (reference sequence). V shed 5 bases, J shed 3 bases, and the junction held 10 bases outside the gene matches. The CDR3 sequence: CASSPLTSGAIYEQYF. As DNA, the CDR3 is TGTGCCAGCAGTCCTCTAACTAGCGGGGCTATCTACGAGCAGTACTTC.

The chain uses TRBV9 and TRBJ2-7, with D perhaps matching TRBD2 (6 bases). Germline CDR1 and CDR2: SGDLS and YYNGEE. Trimming took off 0 bases at V and 4 bases at J, with 17 bases between the two ends. This CDR3 is built from 16 residues. CDR3 nucleotides: TGTGCCAGCAGCGTAGTACTAGCAAATCGGCCTTACGAGCAGTACTTC. Its translation is CASSVVLANRPYEQYF.

This clone appeared a few times. V is TRBV28 and J is TRBJ2-7; 7 nucleotides line up with TRBD2. The CDR3 contains 14 residues. V lost 3 bases to trimming and J lost 3 bases; unmatched junction nucleotides: 5. Germline V lookup: CDR1 MDHEN, CDR2 SYDVKM. CDR3 in DNA: TGTGCCAGCAGTTTTGGTCTAGCGGTCTACGAGCAGTACTTC. It translates to CASSFGLAVYEQYF.

V is TRBV4-1 and J is TRBJ2-1; TRBD2 matches at 9 bases. Trimming cost V 1 base and J 8 bases; bases outside gene matches: 12. CDR1 and CDR2 (germline): MGHRA, YSYEKL. This CDR3 is built from 17 residues. CDR3 nucleotides: TGCGCCAGCAGCCAAGTAGTTTCTGCGGGAGGGCCCGATGAGCAGTTCTTC. Encoded protein: CASSQVVSAGGPDEQFF.

CDR3 protein: CASRELDSASYEQYF. CDR3 DNA: TGTGCCAGCAGAGAACTGGACTCGGCGTCCTACGAGCAGTACTTC. The chain has TRBV6-1 and TRBJ2-7, with a possible D match to TRBD2 (5 bases). The CDR3 totals 15 residues. The germline V gene encodes CDR1 MNHNS and CDR2 SASEGT. V was pared by 6 bases and J by 1 base, with 16 bases between.

The chain has TRBV15 and TRBJ1-5; D is possibly TRBD1 (5 bases). The CDR3 covers 17 residues. Between the trimmed V and J ends, which lost 0 bases and 5 bases, there was a span of 17 bases. Germline V lookup: CDR1 LNHNV, CDR2 YYDKDF (reference sequence). This CDR3 is CATSRDELRGIDQPQHF. Here the CDR3 DNA reads TGTGCCACCAGCAGAGATGAGTTAAGGGGTATAGATCAGCCCCAGCATTTT.

This chain uses TRBV7-2 with TRBJ2-7; 8 bases fit TRBD2. Germline V lookup: CDR1 SGHTA, CDR2 FQGNSA. V lost 1 base and J lost 4; bases outside the gene matches: 9. This CDR3 contains 16 residues. The CDR3 loop reads CASSLGLAGFGYEQYF. CDR3 nucleotide sequence: TGTGCCAGCAGCTTAGGCCTAGCGGGTTTCGGGTACGAGCAGTACTTC.